These 22 T cell receptor beta chains share one sample of origin, sequenced in a study of glioma-infiltrating T cells after dendritic cell vaccination. Generated by immunoSEQ multiplex PCR, the TCRdb table keeps only in-frame clones and is missing some. The repertoire holds roughly 90,000 clones, with about nine tenths as singletons. Sequencing was performed on blood, taken before dendritic cell vaccination. These receptors originate from a human donor with glioblastoma.

Only a few counts were recorded for this clone. The chain joins TRBV14 to TRBJ1-1; 8 positions match TRBD1. The V and J ends lost 1 base and 6 bases, in that order; junction bases with no gene match: 10. The germline CDR1 and CDR2 sequences are SGHDN and FVKESK. This CDR3 is 16 amino acids long. The CDR3 sequence: CASSQVGDRFWAEAFF. DNA of the CDR3: TGTGCCAGCAGCCAAGTGGGGGACAGGTTTTGGGCTGAAGCTTTCTTT.

This clone was seen a single time. This chain connects TRBV25-1 to TRBJ1-4; D may be TRBD1 (6 bases). CDR1 and CDR2 (germline): MGHDK, SYGVNS. Trimming removed 2 bases at V and 0 bases at J, with 16 bases between. There are 18 residues in the CDR3. The CDR3 reads CASSEPQGIRATNEKLFF. DNA for the CDR3: TGTGCCAGCAGTGAACCTCAGGGGATAAGGGCAACTAATGAAAAACTGTTTTTT.

The chain links TRBV9 to TRBJ2-3, with 9 positions matching TRBD2. V shed 0 bases, J shed 7 bases, and the junction held 15 bases outside the gene matches. Germline-derived CDR1 and CDR2 are SGDLS and YYNGEE. The CDR3 length is 18 residues. The CDR3 DNA is TGTGCCAGCAGCGTAGGTTGGACTGCGGGGGGGCCCAGGAATACGCAGTATTTT. Amino acid sequence: CASSVGWTAGGPRNTQYF.

This chain connects TRBV28 to TRBJ2-7; D is uncertain. The CDR3 extends over 9 amino acids. V dropped 10 bases and J dropped 9 bases, with 10 bases sitting between them. Per germline, CDR1 MDHEN and CDR2 SYDVKM. The chain's CDR3 is CATLRGQYF. The CDR3 DNA reads TGTGCCACTCTACGAGGGCAGTACTTC.

As DNA, the CDR3 is TGTGCCAGTAGTAGAGGCGTCGGAACTAACTATGGCTACACCTTC. It encodes CASSRGVGTNYGYTF. The chain combines TRBV19 with TRBJ1-2; no clear D. CDR1 is LNHDA and CDR2 is SQIVND in the germline V gene (reference sequence). This CDR3 is built from 15 residues. V lost 4 bases and J 0 bases, leaving 12 bases between the germline ends.

The gene calls are TRBV7-3 and TRBJ2-3, with D maybe TRBD2 (5 bases). Trimming cost V 4 bases and J 0 bases, with 17 bases left between them. This CDR3 has 17 residues. CDR1 SGHTA and CDR2 FQGTGA come from the germline V gene. CDR3 sequence: CASSYGVSITSTDTQYF. The CDR3 nucleotides read TGTGCCAGCAGCTACGGGGTTTCTATTACTAGCACAGATACGCAGTATTTT.

The V call is TRBV28, the J call TRBJ2-1, with TRBD2 identical over 11 bases. The CDR3 is 15 amino acids. V was clipped by 2 bases and J by 9 bases; unmatched bases: 6. CDR1 is MDHEN, CDR2 SYDVKM, per germline. CDR3: CASSLTLAGGSEQFF. CDR3 bases: TGTGCCAGCAGTTTAACCCTAGCGGGAGGCAGTGAGCAGTTCTTC.

The CDR3: CASSPLIGTTAYNEQFF. The CDR3, as DNA: TGTGCCAGCAGCCCTCTAATCGGGACTACCGCCTACAATGAGCAGTTCTTC. J is TRBJ2-1 and V is TRBV9; 7 nucleotides line up with TRBD2. This CDR3 has 17 residues. J gave up 2 bases and V 4 bases, and 12 bases lay outside the gene matches. Germline-derived CDR1 and CDR2 are SGDLS and YYNGEE.

V gene TRBV18 combines with J gene TRBJ2-2; 9 bases map to TRBD1. Looked up from germline, CDR1 is KGHSH and CDR2 is LQKENI. The V and J ends lost 6 bases and 4 bases, in that order; junction bases with no gene match: 6. The CDR3 has 15 residues. CDR3 residues: CASSSGQGSTGELFF. CDR3 sequence (DNA): TGTGCCAGCTCGTCGGGACAGGGTAGCACCGGGGAGCTGTTTTTT.

The CDR3 DNA sequence: TGTGCCAGCATCGGACTAGCGGGGGGTACGGAGACCCAGTACTTC. It translates to CASIGLAGGTETQYF. The rearrangement joins TRBV28 to TRBJ2-5; 14 positions match TRBD2. J lost 5 bases, V lost 7 bases, and 6 bases had no gene match. This CDR3 region has 15 residues. CDR1 is MDHEN and CDR2 is SYDVKM in the germline V gene.

The CDR3 sequence: CASSPSGDRGYTF. CDR3 DNA: TGTGCCAGCTCACCCAGCGGGGATCGGGGCTACACCTTC. V usage is TRBV18 and J usage is TRBJ1-2, with D hard to call. V gave up 3 bases and J gave up 8 bases, with 13 bases separating them. The germline V gene has CDR1 KGHSH and CDR2 LQKENI. The CDR3 totals 13 residues. Full variable domain (outside the CDR3, taken from reference TRBV18 and TRBJ1-2): NAGVMQNPRHLVRRRGQEARLRCSPMKGHSHVYWYRQLPEEGLKFMVYLQKENIIDESGMPKERFSAEFPKEGPSILRIQQVVRGDSAAYFCASSPSGDRGYTFGSGTRLTVV.

The chain has TRBV19 and TRBJ2-2; 11 bases are shared with TRBD1. J gave up 5 bases and V 7 bases, and 15 bases lay outside the gene matches. The CDR3 extends over 18 amino acids. Germline-derived CDR1 and CDR2 are LNHDA and SQIVND (reference sequence). CDR3: CASIPVGTGGFVTGELFF. In nucleotides, the CDR3 is TGTGCCAGTATTCCCGTTGGGACAGGGGGGTTTGTGACCGGGGAGCTGTTTTTT.

This sequence joins TRBV9 and TRBJ2-2; weak D call: TRBD1 (6 bases). Germline CDR1 and CDR2: SGDLS and YYNGEE. The germline V and J ends were trimmed by 3 bases and 4 bases, with 13 bases remaining between them. CDR3 size: 15 residues. This CDR3 is CASSAERGFTGELFF. CDR3 sequence (DNA): TGTGCCAGCAGCGCCGAGAGGGGGTTCACCGGGGAGCTGTTTTTT.

This clone was observed a few times. This chain connects TRBV6-1 to TRBJ1-4; tentatively, D is TRBD1 (5 bases). The V and J ends lost 8 bases and 3 bases respectively, with 16 bases between them. The CDR3 length is 15 residues. Germline V gives CDR1 MNHNS, CDR2 SASEGT. CDR3 in DNA: TGTGCCAGCGGTCGTCGGGGGGTAGCTAATGAAAAACTGTTTTTT. Translated: CASGRRGVANEKLFF.

The chain has TRBV9 and TRBJ1-2; D is uncertain. The germline V and J ends were trimmed by 3 bases and 1 base, with 19 bases remaining between them. The CDR3 totals 17 residues. CDR1 is SGDLS and CDR2 is YYNGEE in the germline V gene. CDR3 nucleotides: TGTGCCAGCAGCGCCGGAACAGATATCTTCATTAACTATGGCTACACCTTC. Translation gives CASSAGTDIFINYGYTF.

V and J are TRBV28 and TRBJ2-1, with 9 nucleotides matching TRBD2. Germline lookup yields CDR1 MDHEN and CDR2 SYDVKM. Germline trimming cut 6 bases from V and 6 bases from J; bases unmatched to any gene: 15. The CDR3 is 17 residues long. The CDR3 loop is CASSPPIAGEGINEQFF. The DNA of the CDR3 is TGTGCCAGCAGCCCTCCCATAGCGGGAGAAGGGATCAATGAGCAGTTCTTC.

The rearrangement joins TRBV9 to TRBJ1-1, with TRBD1 matching over 7 bases. This CDR3 is 16 amino acids long. Germline lookup yields CDR1 SGDLS and CDR2 YYNGEE. Germline trimming cut 0 bases from V and 6 bases from J; bases unmatched to any gene: 11. This chain's CDR3 is CASSVVPGQKEPEAFF. The CDR3 DNA sequence: TGTGCCAGCAGCGTAGTGCCGGGACAGAAGGAGCCTGAAGCTTTCTTT.

The chain is built from TRBV4-3 and TRBJ2-3; D might be TRBD1 (6 bases). The CDR3 loop spans 14 amino acids. Deletions cut 0 bases from V and 6 bases from J, with 10 bases between. Germline CDR1 reads LGHNA; CDR2 reads YSLEER. The DNA of the CDR3 is TGCGCCAGCAGCCAAGATACCCAGGGGGATACGCAGTATTTT. This sequence encodes CASSQDTQGDTQYF.

The chain combines TRBV5-1 with TRBJ2-5; D gene uncertain. Germline CDR1 and CDR2: SGHRS and YFSETQ. The CDR3 sequence is 15 residues long. Trimming took 1 base from V and 1 from J, leaving 11 bases between them. CDR3 nucleotide sequence: TGCGCCAGCAGCTTGAGTAGCCTCAGCCAAGAGACCCAGTACTTC. Translation: CASSLSSLSQETQYF.

The chain couples TRBV28 to TRBJ1-4; D remains ambiguous. Germline V gene sequence: CDR1 MDHEN, CDR2 SYDVKM. The germline V and J ends were trimmed by 4 bases and 2 bases, with 11 bases remaining between them. The CDR3 runs to 15 residues. CDR3 residues: CASSSSGSTNEKLFF. CDR3 DNA: TGTGCCAGCAGTTCCTCGGGGTCGACTAATGAAAAACTGTTTTTT. The full variable domain, with the rest looked up from reference TRBV28 and TRBJ1-4, is DVKVTQSSRYLVKRTGEKVFLECVQDMDHENMFWYRQDPGLGLRLIYFSYDVKMKEKGDIPEGYSVSREKKERFSLILESASTNQTSMYLCASSSSGSTNEKLFFGSGTQLSVL.

The rearrangement uses TRBV11-2 and TRBJ2-5, with 7 bases that match TRBD2. The J call may be faulty, since TRBJ2-7 better matches the DNA end. Per the germline V gene, CDR1 is SGHAT and CDR2 is FQNNGV. The length of the CDR3 is 15 residues. CDR3 in amino acids: CASSREVSPAYEQYF. The CDR3 coding sequence is TGTGCCAGCAGCCGGGAGGTGAGTCCGGCCTACGAGCAGTACTTC.

This clone came up a few times. The chain links TRBV10-2 to TRBJ2-7; no clear D gene. The CDR3 is 14 amino acids. CDR1 and CDR2 from the germline V gene are WSHSY and SAAADI. V was cut by 3 bases and J by 6 bases, with 15 bases left in between. The CDR3 here is CASSDGGVNGEQYF. The CDR3 bases are TGCGCCAGCAGTGACGGCGGTGTCAATGGCGAGCAGTACTTC.